Following are 13 T cell receptor beta chains from one sample sequenced in a study of T-cell memory formation after mild COVID-19. MiXCR, run by TCRdb on the 5' RACE reads, gives a single entry per CDR3 protein. The table lists about 470,000 distinct CDR3 sequences, about 23% of them singletons. Sequences were obtained from PBMCs or a T cell subset sorted from them (not recorded which). The source is an adult woman who had mild COVID-19 (a few samples of this study predate the infection). Cell type and time point are not known.

This clonotype has more than one count but fewer than ten. V is TRBV6-6 and J is TRBJ2-1, with D possibly matching TRBD2 (5 bases). CDR1 MNHNY and CDR2 SVGAGI come from the germline V gene (reference sequence). The V and J ends lost 2 bases and 8 bases respectively, with 16 bases between them. CDR3 length equals 15 residues. The CDR3 coding sequence is TGTGCCAGCAGTTACCGCCCTGAGACTACCTATGAGCAGTTCTTC. It yields the protein CASSYRPETTYEQFF.

The chain recombines TRBV20-1 with TRBJ2-7; D may be TRBD1 or TRBD2 (5 bases each). This CDR3 has 13 amino acids. Trimming removed 0 bases at V and 6 bases at J, with 12 bases between. Germline CDR1 reads DFQATT; CDR2 reads SNEGSKA (reference sequence). CDR3 protein: CSAREGTNFEQYF. CDR3 in DNA: TGCAGTGCTAGAGAGGGGACCAATTTCGAGCAGTACTTC.

This rearrangement joins TRBV4-3 to TRBJ1-3; D might be TRBD1 (6 bases). The V end lost 1 base, the J end lost 3 bases, and 10 bases lay between the germline ends. This CDR3 has 15 amino acids. Germline assignment: CDR1 LGHNA and CDR2 YSLEER. The CDR3 DNA reads TGCGCCAGCAGCCAAGGCAGGGGAGATGGAAACACCATATATTTT. As protein: CASSQGRGDGNTIYF.

CDR3 sequence reads: CASSLFSSTDTQYF. The DNA of the CDR3 is TGTGCCAGCAGCCTTTTCTCTAGCACAGATACGCAGTATTTT. V gene TRBV7-9 combines with J gene TRBJ2-3; no reliable D call. Germline V gene lookup returns CDR1 SEHNR and CDR2 FQNEAQ (reference sequence). CDR3 length equals 14 residues. The germline V and J ends were trimmed by 5 bases and 0 bases, with 9 bases remaining between them.

This clonotype was seen more than once but under ten times. V usage is TRBV29-1 and J usage is TRBJ2-2, with TRBD1 identical over 8 bases. Germline V gene data show CDR1 as SQVTM and CDR2 as ANQGSEA. This CDR3 is 14 amino acids long. The J segment lost 2 bases and the V segment lost 7 bases, leaving 6 bases of the junction unmatched. The DNA of the CDR3 is TGCAGCGCCGACAGGGGCGTTAACACCGGGGAGCTGTTTTTT. As protein: CSADRGVNTGELFF.

The V gene is TRBV12-3 or TRBV12-4, the J gene TRBJ2-1; D is perhaps TRBD2 (5 bases). This CDR3 has 15 amino acids. V shed 6 bases and J shed 6 bases, with 18 bases lying between them. CDR3 sequence reads: CASRRELRYSNEQFF. CDR3 DNA: TGTGCCAGCAGGAGGGAACTAAGGTACTCCAATGAGCAGTTCTTC.

This clonotype has more than one count but fewer than ten. The chain uses TRBV2 and TRBJ2-7; 8 bases agree with TRBD2. Per germline, CDR1 SNHLY and CDR2 FYNNEI. The J segment lost 2 bases and the V segment lost 4 bases, leaving 7 bases of the junction unmatched. CDR3 length: 15 residues. In DNA form, the CDR3 reads TGTGCCAGCAGTGGTCGTCTAGCGGGCCCCTACGAGCAGTACTTC. This codes for CASSGRLAGPYEQYF.

The chain is built from TRBV24-1 and TRBJ2-1, with 7 bases identical to TRBD2. The CDR3 runs 14 residues. The V gene's germline CDR1 is KGHDR and CDR2 SFDVKD. The CDR3 loop reads CATLGASGNNEQFF. The CDR3 nucleotides are TGTGCGACCCTGGGCGCTAGCGGAAACAATGAGCAGTTCTTC.

With regard to this clonotype: Since a much larger clone is just one base distant, this may be a read error. This chain links TRBV5-1 with TRBJ2-5; tentative D call: TRBD1 (6 bases). This CDR3 comprises 14 residues. The germline CDR1 and CDR2 sequences are SGHRS and YFSETQ. The CDR3 coding sequence is TGCGCCAGCAGCTTGGTACAGGGTCAAGAGGCCCAGTACTTC. Its protein is CASSLVQGQEAQYF.

The chain is built from TRBV2 and TRBJ2-1; 11 bases line up with TRBD2. Per the germline V gene, CDR1 is SNHLY and CDR2 is FYNNEI. The CDR3 contains 15 residues. The junction had 6 bases not matched to a gene; V was cut back by 4 bases and J by 7 bases. The CDR3 region is CASSAGLAGGNEQFF. The CDR3 DNA follows: TGTGCCAGCAGTGCTGGACTAGCGGGTGGGAATGAGCAGTTCTTC.

This clonotype was detected a few times. The chain has TRBV6-1 and TRBJ2-7; tentative D call: TRBD2 (5 bases). V dropped 8 bases and J dropped 7 bases, with 21 bases sitting between them. Germline assignment: CDR1 MNHNS and CDR2 SASEGT. CDR3 length: 14 amino acids. The CDR3 protein is CASDKGTERGEQYF. The CDR3 bases are TGTGCCAGCGATAAGGGAACAGAGCGAGGGGAGCAGTACTTC.

This clonotype turned up a few times. The V gene is TRBV5-1, the J gene TRBJ1-4; no firm D call. Germline CDR1 SGHRS, CDR2 YFSETQ. This CDR3 has 15 residues. Trimming left V 4 bases short and J 3 bases short, with 13 bases between. DNA of the CDR3: TGCGCCAGCAGCCCCTTTGGGAGTCCTAATGAAAAACTGTTTTTT. Amino acids: CASSPFGSPNEKLFF.

This clonotype has a handful of counts. The chain links TRBV6-5 to TRBJ2-3; D call uncertain. Germline V gene data show CDR1 as MNHEY and CDR2 as SVGAGI. V was cut by 0 bases and J by 2 bases, with 12 bases left in between. The CDR3 loop spans 16 amino acids. The CDR3 sequence: CASSYSKTGSTDTQYF. DNA of the CDR3: TGTGCCAGCAGTTACTCGAAGACGGGCTCCACAGATACGCAGTATTTT.